This T cell receptor (beta chain) was obtained from a study of shared T cell receptors in the human thymus. Germline CDR1 is MNHEY and CDR2 is SMNVEV (reference sequence). The CDR3 sequence is 15 residues long. V lost 6 bases to trimming and J lost 5 bases, with 17 bases between them. Assay: immunoSEQ multiplex PCR; the TCRdb copy retains only in-frame clones and omits some. The sample shows around 340,000 clones, approximately 95% of them seen only once. The clonotype was recovered from a human donor. Sequences were obtained from thymocytes. This rearrangement joins TRBV27 to TRBJ2-1; the D gene is possibly TRBD1 (6 bases). The CDR3 sequence is CASRLPQGPHNEQFF. The CDR3 DNA follows: TGTGCCAGCAGGCTTCCTCAGGGGCCCCACAATGAGCAGTTCTTC.